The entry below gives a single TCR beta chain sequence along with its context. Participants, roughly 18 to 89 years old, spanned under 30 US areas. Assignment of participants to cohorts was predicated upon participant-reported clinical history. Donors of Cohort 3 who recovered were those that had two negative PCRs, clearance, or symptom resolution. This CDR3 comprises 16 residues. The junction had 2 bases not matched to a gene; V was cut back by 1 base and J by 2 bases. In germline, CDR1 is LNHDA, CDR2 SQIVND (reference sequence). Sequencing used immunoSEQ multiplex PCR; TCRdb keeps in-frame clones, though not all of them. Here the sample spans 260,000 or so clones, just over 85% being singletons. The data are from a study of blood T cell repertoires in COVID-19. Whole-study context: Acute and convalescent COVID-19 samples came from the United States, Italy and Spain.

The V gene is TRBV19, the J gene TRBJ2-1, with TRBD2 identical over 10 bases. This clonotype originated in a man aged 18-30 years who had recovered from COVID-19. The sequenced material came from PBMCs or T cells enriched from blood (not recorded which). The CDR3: CASSIALAGTYNEQFF. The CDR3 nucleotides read TGTGCCAGTAGTATAGCACTAGCGGGAACCTACAATGAGCAGTTCTTC.